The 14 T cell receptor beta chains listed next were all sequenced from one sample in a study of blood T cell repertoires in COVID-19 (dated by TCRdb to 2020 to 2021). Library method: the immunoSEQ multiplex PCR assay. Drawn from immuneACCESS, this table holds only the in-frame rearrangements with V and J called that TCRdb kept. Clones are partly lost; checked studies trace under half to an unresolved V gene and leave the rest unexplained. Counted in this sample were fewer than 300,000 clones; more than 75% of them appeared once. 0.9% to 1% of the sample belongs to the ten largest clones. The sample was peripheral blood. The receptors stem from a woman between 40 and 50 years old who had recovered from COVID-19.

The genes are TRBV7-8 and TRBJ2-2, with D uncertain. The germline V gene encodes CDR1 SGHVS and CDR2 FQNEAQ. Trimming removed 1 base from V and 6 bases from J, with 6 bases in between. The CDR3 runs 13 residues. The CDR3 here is CASSLVQSGELFF. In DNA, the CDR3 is TGTGCCAGCAGCTTAGTACAGTCCGGGGAGCTGTTTTTT.

CDR3 coding DNA: TGTGCCTGGACCGGGACTAGCGGGACCTCCTACAATGAGCAGTTCTTC. Protein: CAWTGTSGTSYNEQFF. J is TRBJ2-1 and V is TRBV30, with 13 bases lining up with TRBD2. Germline CDR1 GTSNPN, CDR2 SVGIG (reference sequence). With 4 bases clipped from V and 0 bases from J, the junction kept 3 bases outside the gene matches. The CDR3 is 16 residues long.

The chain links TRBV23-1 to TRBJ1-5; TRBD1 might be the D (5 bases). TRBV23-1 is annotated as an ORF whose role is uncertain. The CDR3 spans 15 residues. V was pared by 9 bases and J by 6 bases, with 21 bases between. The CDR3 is CARPRVLGLVQPQHF. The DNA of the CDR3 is TGCGCCAGGCCCAGGGTTTTGGGGCTCGTTCAGCCCCAGCATTTT.

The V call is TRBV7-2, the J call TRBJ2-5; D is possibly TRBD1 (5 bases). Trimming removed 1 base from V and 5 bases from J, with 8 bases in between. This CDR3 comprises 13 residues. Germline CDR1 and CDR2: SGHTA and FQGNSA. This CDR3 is CASSLGGLETQYF. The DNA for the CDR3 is TGTGCCAGCAGCTTAGGGGGCCTTGAGACCCAGTACTTC.

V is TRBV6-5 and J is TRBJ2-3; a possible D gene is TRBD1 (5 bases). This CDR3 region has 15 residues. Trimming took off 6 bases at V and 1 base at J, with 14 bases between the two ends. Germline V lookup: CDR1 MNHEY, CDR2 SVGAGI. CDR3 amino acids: CASSLRQLRTDTQYF. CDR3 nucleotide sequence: TGTGCCAGCAGCCTCAGACAGCTACGCACAGATACGCAGTATTTT.

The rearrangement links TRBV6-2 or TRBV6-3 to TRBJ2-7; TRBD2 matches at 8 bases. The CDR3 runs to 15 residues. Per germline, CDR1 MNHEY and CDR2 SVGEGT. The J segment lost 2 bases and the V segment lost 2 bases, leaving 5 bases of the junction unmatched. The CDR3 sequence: CASSYGVAGPYEQYF. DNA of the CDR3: TGTGCCAGCAGTTACGGGGTAGCGGGACCCTACGAGCAGTACTTC.

The CDR3 nucleotides are TGTGCCACGCGGGGGAGACTAGCGGTCGCCGGGGAGCTGTTTTTT. It yields the protein CATRGRLAVAGELFF. J is TRBJ2-2 and V is TRBV6-5; 9 nucleotides match TRBD2. This CDR3 region has 15 residues. V lost 10 bases and J lost 6; bases outside the gene matches: 12. Germline CDR1 and CDR2: MNHEY and SVGAGI.

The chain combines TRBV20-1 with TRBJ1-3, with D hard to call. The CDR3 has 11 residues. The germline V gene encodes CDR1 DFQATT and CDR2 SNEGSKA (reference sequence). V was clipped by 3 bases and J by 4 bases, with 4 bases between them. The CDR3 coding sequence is TGCAGTGCTAGGCTAGGAAACACCATATATTTT. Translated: CSARLGNTIYF.

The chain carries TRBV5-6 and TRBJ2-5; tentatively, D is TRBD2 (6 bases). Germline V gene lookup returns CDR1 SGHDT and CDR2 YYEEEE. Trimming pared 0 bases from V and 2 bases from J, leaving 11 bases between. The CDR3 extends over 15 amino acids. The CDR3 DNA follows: TGTGCCAGCAGCTTGGTCGGGAGACAGCAAGAGACCCAGTACTTC. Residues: CASSLVGRQQETQYF.

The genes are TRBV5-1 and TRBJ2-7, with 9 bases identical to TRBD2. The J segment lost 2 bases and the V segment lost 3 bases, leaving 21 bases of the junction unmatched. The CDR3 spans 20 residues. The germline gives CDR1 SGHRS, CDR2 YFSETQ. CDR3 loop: CASSSPQGGLAGRFPYEQYV. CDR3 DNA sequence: TGCGCCAGCAGCTCACCACAGGGAGGGCTAGCGGGAAGGTTCCCCTACGAGCAGTACGTC.

For the CDR3, the DNA is TGTGCCAGCAGTTTTCCGGGACAGGGGGCGCGCACCGGGGAGCTGTTTTTT. Protein: CASSFPGQGARTGELFF. The chain links TRBV6-2 or TRBV6-3 to TRBJ2-2; 12 bases align to TRBD1. J lost 4 bases, V lost 4 bases, and 7 bases had no gene match. The CDR3 length is 17 residues. Germline V gene lookup returns CDR1 MNHEY and CDR2 SVGEGT.

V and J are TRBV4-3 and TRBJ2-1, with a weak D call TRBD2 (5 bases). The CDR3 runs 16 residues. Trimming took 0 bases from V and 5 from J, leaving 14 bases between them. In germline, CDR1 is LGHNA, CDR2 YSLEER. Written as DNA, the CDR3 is TGCGCCAGCAGCCAAGACCCCCACGGACTGGACAATGAGCAGTTCTTC. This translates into CASSQDPHGLDNEQFF.

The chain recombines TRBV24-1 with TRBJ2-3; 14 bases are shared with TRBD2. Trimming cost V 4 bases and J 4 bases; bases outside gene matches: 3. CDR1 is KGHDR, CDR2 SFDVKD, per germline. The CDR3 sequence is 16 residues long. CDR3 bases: TGTGCCACCAGTGACCCGGGACTAGCGGGAGCAGATACGCAGTATTTT. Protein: CATSDPGLAGADTQYF.

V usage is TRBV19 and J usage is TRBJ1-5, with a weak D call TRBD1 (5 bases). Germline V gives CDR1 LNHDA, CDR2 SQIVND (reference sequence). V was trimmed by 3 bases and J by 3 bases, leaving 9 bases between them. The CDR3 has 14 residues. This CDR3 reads CASSIRGLNQPQHF. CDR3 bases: TGTGCCAGTAGTATCCGGGGACTCAATCAGCCCCAGCATTTT.